This TCR beta chain was sequenced during a study of T cell clones after liver transplantation. The wider study: Liver transplant recipients had immunosuppression withdrawal attempted within 2 years. A pre-transplant mixed lymphocyte reaction with TCRbeta sequencing defined graft-donor-reactive clones followed in post-transplant blood. Draws occurred before transplant, before withdrawal, and after complete or failed withdrawal.

General study points: A larger donor-reactive than third-party decline suggested partial antigen-specific deletion.

Assay used: immunoSEQ multiplex PCR; TCRdb lists only in-frame clones, some missing. This sample yields 95,000 to 110,000 clones, of which roughly 80% are seen a single time; approximately 2.9% belongs to the top ten. To note about this clone: Its antigen is currently unknown.

The sample here was CD4+ T cells from blood, taken around 48 months after liver transplant. The receptor was isolated from a human patient who received a liver transplant. Some of these T cells may belong to the graft donor.

CDR3 coding DNA: TGTGCCAGTAGGGGGGTGCCTGGGGTTTACAATGAGCAGTTCTTC. Translating gives CASRGVPGVYNEQFF. The chain uses TRBV19 and TRBJ2-1; D may be TRBD1 or TRBD2 (5 bases each). In germline, CDR1 is LNHDA, CDR2 SQIVND (reference sequence). The V end was cut by 6 bases, the J end by 4 bases, with 16 bases between. The CDR3 contains 15 residues.